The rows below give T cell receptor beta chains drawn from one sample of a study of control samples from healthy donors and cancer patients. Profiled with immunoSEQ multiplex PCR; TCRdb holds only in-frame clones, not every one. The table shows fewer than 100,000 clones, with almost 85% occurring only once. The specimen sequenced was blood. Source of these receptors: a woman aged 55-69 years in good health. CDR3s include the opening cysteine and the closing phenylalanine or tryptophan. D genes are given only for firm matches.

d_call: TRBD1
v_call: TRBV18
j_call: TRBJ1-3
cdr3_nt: TGTGCCAGCTCACCATCGGGACAGGGGGCTGGAAACACCATATATTTT
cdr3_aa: CASSPSGQGAGNTIYF

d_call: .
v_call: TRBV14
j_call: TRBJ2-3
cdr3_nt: TGTGCCAGCAGCCAAGTTAGGTATGATACGCAGTATTTT
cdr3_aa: CASSQVRYDTQYF

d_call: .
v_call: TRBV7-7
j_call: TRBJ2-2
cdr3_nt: TGTGCCAGCAGCTCGGACCGTTACACCGGGGAGCTGTTTTTT
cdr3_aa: CASSSDRYTGELFF

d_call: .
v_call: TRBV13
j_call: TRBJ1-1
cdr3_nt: TGTGCCAGCAGCTCCTCTAGACAGACTGAAGCTTTCTTT
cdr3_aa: CASSSSRQTEAFF

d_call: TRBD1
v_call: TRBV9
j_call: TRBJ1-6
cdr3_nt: TGTGCCAGCAGCGTAGTTCCCACCCGACAGGGGATGGATTCACCCCTCCACTTT
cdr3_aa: CASSVVPTRQGMDSPLHF

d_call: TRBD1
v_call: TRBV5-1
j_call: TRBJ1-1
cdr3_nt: TGCGCCAGCAGCTTGGACATTACAGGGGGGCAAACTGAAGCTTTCTTT
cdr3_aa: CASSLDITGGQTEAFF

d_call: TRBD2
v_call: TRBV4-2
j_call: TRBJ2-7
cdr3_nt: TGTGCCAGCAGCCAAGAGGCGGGACTAGCGGGAGCCTCCTCTTACGAGCAGTACTTC
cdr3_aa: CASSQEAGLAGASSYEQYF

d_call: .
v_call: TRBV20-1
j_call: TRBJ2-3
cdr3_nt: TGCAGTGCTAGAAAGTCAGATACGCAGTATTTT
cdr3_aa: CSARKSDTQYF

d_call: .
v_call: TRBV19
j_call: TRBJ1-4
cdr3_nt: TGTGCCAGTAACGAAGGAAATGAAAAACTGTTTTTT
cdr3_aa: CASNEGNEKLFF

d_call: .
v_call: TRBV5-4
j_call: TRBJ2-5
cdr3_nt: TGTGCCAGCAGCTGGGGATACAACCAAGAGACCCAGTACTTC
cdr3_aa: CASSWGYNQETQYF

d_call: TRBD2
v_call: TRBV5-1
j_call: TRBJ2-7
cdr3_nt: TGCGCCAGCAGCATCCTCGGGACTAGCGGACACGAGCAGTACTTC
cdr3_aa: CASSILGTSGHEQYF

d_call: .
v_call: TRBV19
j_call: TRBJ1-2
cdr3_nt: TGTGCCAGTACCATGCGGGGGGCGCACGAATATGGCTACACCTTC
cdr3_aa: CASTMRGAHEYGYTF

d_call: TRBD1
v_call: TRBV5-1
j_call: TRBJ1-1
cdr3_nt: TGCGCCAGCAGCCTCGGACAGGCCGGGACTGAAGCTTTCTTT
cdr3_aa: CASSLGQAGTEAFF

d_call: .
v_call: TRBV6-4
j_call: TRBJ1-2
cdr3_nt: TGTGCCAGCAGTGAGGCGGCAGGTTACTATGGCTACACCTTC
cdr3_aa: CASSEAAGYYGYTF

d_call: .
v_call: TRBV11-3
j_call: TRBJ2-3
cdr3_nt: TGTGCCAGCAGCTTAGCCGGTACAGATACGCAGTATTTT
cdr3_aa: CASSLAGTDTQYF

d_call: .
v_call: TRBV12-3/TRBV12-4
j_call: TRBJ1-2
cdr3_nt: TGTGCCAGCAGACCAGACATAGTCTATGGCTACACCTTC
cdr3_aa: CASRPDIVYGYTF

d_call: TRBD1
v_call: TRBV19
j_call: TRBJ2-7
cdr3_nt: TGTGCCAGTAGTAGCACCGGGACAGGGGGCGCCCCCTACGAGCAGTACTTC
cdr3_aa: CASSSTGTGGAPYEQYF

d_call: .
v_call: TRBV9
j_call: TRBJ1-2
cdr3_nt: TGTGCCAGCAGCGTCACAGGGATCTATGGCTACACCTTC
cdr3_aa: CASSVTGIYGYTF

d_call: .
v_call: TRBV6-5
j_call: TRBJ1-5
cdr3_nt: TGTGCCAGCGGACGTTATAGCAATCAGCCCCAGCATTTT
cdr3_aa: CASGRYSNQPQHF

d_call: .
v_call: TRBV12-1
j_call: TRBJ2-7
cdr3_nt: TGTGCCAGCAGACCAACATCTAACGAGCAGTACTTC
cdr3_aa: CASRPTSNEQYF

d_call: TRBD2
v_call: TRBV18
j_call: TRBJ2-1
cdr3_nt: TGTGCCAGCTCACCACTGGAACTAGCGGCTTCCTACAATGAGCAGTTCTTC
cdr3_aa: CASSPLELAASYNEQFF

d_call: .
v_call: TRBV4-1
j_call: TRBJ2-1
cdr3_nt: TGCGCCAGCAGCCAAGTGGAGAGGGCCTACAATGAGCAGTTCTTC
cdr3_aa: CASSQVERAYNEQFF

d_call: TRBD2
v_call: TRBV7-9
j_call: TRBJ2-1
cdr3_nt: TGTGCCAGCAGCTTAGGAGCGGGAGATCTCGATGAGCAGTTCTTC
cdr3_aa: CASSLGAGDLDEQFF